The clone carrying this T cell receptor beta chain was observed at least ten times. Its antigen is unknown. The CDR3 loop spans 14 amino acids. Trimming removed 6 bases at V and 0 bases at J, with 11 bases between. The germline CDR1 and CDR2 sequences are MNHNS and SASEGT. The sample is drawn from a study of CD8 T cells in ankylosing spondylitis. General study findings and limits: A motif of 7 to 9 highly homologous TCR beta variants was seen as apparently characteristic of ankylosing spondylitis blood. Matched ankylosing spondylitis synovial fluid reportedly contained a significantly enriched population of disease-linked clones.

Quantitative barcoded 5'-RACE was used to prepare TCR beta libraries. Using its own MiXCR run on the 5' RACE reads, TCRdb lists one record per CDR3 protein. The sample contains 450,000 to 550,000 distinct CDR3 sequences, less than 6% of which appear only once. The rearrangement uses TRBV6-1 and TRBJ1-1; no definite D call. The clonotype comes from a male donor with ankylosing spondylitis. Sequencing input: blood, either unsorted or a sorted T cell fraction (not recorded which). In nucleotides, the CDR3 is TGTGCCAGCAGGTTGGGCAGAATGAACACTGAAGCTTTCTTT. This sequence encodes CASRLGRMNTEAFF.